Listed below are T cell receptor beta chains from one sample, sequenced in a study of blood T cell repertoires in COVID-19. Sequencing was performed with immunoSEQ multiplex PCR; in TCRdb, only in-frame clones are kept and a portion is missing. The profile shows just over 350,000 clones, 75% to 90% of them singletons. The source material was peripheral blood. The receptor set was obtained from a woman between 55 and 75 years old with COVID-19, enrolled during active disease. CDR3s include the opening cysteine and the closing phenylalanine or tryptophan. D genes are given only for firm matches. Where a row states a size, it is once, few, many or the class of an expanded clone; other rows omit it.

j_call | v_call | d_call | clone_size | cdr3_nt | cdr3_aa
TRBJ1-1 | TRBV5-1 | TRBD1 | once | TGCGCCAGCAGCTGGGGACAGATGAACACTGAAGCTTTCTTT | CASSWGQMNTEAFF
TRBJ2-7 | TRBV19 | - | once | TGTGCCAGTAGTTCCCATCAGTCGCAGTACTTC | CASSSHQSQYF
TRBJ1-2 | TRBV12-3/TRBV12-4 | - | - | TGTGCCAGCAGTCCTGGGGGGGGGATTGGCTACACCTTC | CASSPGGGIGYTF
TRBJ2-5 | TRBV7-9 | - | - | TGTGCCAGCAGCCATGGGGGGATAGAGACCCAGTACTTC | CASSHGGIETQYF
TRBJ1-1 | TRBV5-6 | - | few | TGTGCCAGCAGCTTGAGGGGCCCACGGACGAACACTGAAGCTTTCTTT | CASSLRGPRTNTEAFF
TRBJ1-1 | TRBV5-6 | - | - | TGTGCCAGCAGCTTGGCAGGGGTGGGGACGATTAACACTGAAGCTTTCTTT | CASSLAGVGTINTEAFF
TRBJ1-2 | TRBV7-2 | - | - | TGTGCCAGCAGCTTAGGGCCCAGCGAATCTTACGGCTACACCTTC | CASSLGPSESYGYTF
TRBJ1-4 | TRBV6-5 | - | once | TGTGCCATCCGAGGAGGCCCAACTAATGAAAAACTGTTTTTT | CAIRGGPTNEKLFF
TRBJ1-1 | TRBV30 | - | once | TGTGCCTGGAGTTCGGCAGGGGTAAATGAAGCTTTCTTT | CAWSSAGVNEAFF
TRBJ2-7 | TRBV12-5 | - | - | TGTGCTAGTGGTTTAGGGGCCAACGAGCAGTACTTC | CASGLGANEQYF
TRBJ2-5 | TRBV5-4 | TRBD2 | few | TGTGCCAGCAGCCGAGAAACAGGGACTAGCGGGGGGGAAGAGACCCAGTACTTC | CASSRETGTSGGEETQYF
TRBJ2-5 | TRBV18 | TRBD2 | - | TGTGCCAGCTCACCCGTGCCTAGCGGGGAAGAGACCCAGTACTTC | CASSPVPSGEETQYF
TRBJ2-3 | TRBV5-1 | TRBD1 | - | TGCGCCAGCAGCGACAGGGTAGGGGCAGATACGCAGTATTTT | CASSDRVGADTQYF
TRBJ1-2 | TRBV10-3 | - | - | TGTGCCATACAGCTATCTTCGGGCTACACCTTC | CAIQLSSGYTF
TRBJ2-1 | TRBV19 | - | few | TGTGCCAGTAGTTCCCTAGGGGGTGGCGTCGATGAGCAGTTCTTC | CASSSLGGGVDEQFF
TRBJ2-7 | TRBV30 | - | - | TGTGCCTGGAGTGTACAGGGTTACGAGCAGTACTTC | CAWSVQGYEQYF
TRBJ1-3 | TRBV6-8 | - | - | TGTGCCAGCATCCACCGGGACACTGGAAACACCATATATTTT | CASIHRDTGNTIYF
TRBJ2-2 | TRBV6-5 | - | - | TGTGCCAGCAAGGAGGGGGGGCAGGTCACCGGGGAGCTGTTTTTT | CASKEGGQVTGELFF
TRBJ2-2 | TRBV5-6 | - | - | TGTGCCAGCAGCTTGGGGACATACACCGGGGAGCTGTTTTTT | CASSLGTYTGELFF
TRBJ1-1 | TRBV6-5 | - | - | TGTGCCAGCAGGAGGATGGGGGCGCAGGTCACTGAAGCTTTCTTT | CASRRMGAQVTEAFF
TRBJ2-1 | TRBV12-1 | - | - | TGTGCCAGCAGCCCTATCCCTAGCGGGGGGCTAAATGAGCAGTTCTTC | CASSPIPSGGLNEQFF
TRBJ2-1 | TRBV25-1 | TRBD2 | - | TGTGCCAGCAGTGAACGGGGGGGGCCCCACAATGAGCAGTTCTTC | CASSERGGPHNEQFF
TRBJ2-2 | TRBV4-1 | - | - | TGCGCCAGCAGCCCCCCGACAGCGAACACCGGGGAGCTGTTTTTT | CASSPPTANTGELFF